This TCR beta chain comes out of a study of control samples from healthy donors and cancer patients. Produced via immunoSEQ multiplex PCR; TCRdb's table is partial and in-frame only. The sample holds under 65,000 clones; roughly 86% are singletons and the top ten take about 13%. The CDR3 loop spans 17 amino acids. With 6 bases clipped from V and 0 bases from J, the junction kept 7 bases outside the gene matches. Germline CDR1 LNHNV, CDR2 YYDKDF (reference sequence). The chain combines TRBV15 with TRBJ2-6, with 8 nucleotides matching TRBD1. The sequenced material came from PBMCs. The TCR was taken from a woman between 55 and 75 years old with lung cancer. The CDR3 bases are TGTGCCACCAGGGTCCAGGGGGCGTACTCTGGGGCCAACGTCCTGACTTTC. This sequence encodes CATRVQGAYSGANVLTF.